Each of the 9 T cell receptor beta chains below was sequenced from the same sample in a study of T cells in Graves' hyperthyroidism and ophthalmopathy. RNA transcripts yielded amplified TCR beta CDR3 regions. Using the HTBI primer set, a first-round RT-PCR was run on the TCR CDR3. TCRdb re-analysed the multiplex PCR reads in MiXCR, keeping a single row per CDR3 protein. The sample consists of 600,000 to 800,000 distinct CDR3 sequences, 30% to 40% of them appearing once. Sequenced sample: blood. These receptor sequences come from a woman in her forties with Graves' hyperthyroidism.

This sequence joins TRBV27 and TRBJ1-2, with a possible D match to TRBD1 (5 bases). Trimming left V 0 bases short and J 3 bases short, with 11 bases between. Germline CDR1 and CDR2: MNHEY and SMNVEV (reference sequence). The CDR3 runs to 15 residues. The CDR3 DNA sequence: TGTGCCAGCAGTTTATCGGGGACCCGGGACTATGGCTACACCTTC. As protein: CASSLSGTRDYGYTF.

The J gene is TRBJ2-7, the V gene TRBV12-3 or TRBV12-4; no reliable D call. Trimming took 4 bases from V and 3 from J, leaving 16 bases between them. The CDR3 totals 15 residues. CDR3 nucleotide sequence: TGTGCCAGCAGTTACTCGGGCTTTGTGGGCTACGAGCAGTACTTC. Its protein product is CASSYSGFVGYEQYF.

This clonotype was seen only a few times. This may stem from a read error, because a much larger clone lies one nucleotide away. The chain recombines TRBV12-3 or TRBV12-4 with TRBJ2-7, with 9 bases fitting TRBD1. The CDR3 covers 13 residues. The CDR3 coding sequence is TGTGCCATCAACTTCGACAGGGGGTACGGGCAGTACTTC. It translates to CAINFDRGYGQYF.

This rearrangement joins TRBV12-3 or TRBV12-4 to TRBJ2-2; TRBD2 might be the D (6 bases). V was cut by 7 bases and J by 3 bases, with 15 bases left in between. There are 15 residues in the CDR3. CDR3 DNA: TGTGCCAGCACCCTGTGGGGGGTTGACACCGGGGAGCTGTTTTTT. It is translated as CASTLWGVDTGELFF.

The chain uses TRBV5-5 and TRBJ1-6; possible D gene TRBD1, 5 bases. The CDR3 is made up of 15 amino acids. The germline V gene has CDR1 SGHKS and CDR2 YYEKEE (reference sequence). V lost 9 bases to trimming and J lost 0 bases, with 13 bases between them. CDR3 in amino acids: CATRRGTSYNSPLHF. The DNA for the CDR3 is TGTGCCACCCGGAGGGGCACCTCCTATAATTCACCCCTCCACTTT.

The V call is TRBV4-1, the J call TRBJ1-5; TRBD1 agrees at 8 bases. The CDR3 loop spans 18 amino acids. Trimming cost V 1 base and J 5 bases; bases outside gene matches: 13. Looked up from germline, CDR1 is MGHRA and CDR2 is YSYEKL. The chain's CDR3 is CASSQVRTGIIDDQPQHF. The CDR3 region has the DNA TGCGCCAGCAGCCAAGTTCGGACAGGGATAATCGATGATCAGCCCCAGCATTTT.

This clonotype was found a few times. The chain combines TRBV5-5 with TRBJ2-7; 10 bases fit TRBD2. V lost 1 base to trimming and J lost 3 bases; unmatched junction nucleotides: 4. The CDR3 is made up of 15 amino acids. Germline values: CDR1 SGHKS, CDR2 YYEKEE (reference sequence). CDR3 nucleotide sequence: TGTGCCAGCAGCTTGTATACTAGCGGGGTCTACGAGCAGTACTTC. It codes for CASSLYTSGVYEQYF. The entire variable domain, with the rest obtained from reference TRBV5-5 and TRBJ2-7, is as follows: DAGVTQSPTHLIKTRGQQVTLRCSPISGHKSVSWYQQVLGQGPQFIFQYYEKEERGRGNFPDRFSARQFPNYSSELNVNALLLGDSALYLCASSLYTSGVYEQYFGPGTRLTVT.

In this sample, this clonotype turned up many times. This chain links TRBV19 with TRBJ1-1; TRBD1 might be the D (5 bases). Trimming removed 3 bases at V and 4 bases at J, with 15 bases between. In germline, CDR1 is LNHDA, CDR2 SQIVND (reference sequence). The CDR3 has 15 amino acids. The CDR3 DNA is TGTGCCAGTAGTATTCTACAGGCCAAAGGCACTGAAGCTTTCTTT. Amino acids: CASSILQAKGTEAFF.

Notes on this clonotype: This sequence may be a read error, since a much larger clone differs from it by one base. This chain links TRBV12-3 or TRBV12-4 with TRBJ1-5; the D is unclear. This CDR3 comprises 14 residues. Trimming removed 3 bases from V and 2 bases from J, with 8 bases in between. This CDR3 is CASSLMGRNQPQHF. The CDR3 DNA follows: TGTGCCAGCAGTTTGATGGGCCGCAATCAGCCCCAGCATTTT.